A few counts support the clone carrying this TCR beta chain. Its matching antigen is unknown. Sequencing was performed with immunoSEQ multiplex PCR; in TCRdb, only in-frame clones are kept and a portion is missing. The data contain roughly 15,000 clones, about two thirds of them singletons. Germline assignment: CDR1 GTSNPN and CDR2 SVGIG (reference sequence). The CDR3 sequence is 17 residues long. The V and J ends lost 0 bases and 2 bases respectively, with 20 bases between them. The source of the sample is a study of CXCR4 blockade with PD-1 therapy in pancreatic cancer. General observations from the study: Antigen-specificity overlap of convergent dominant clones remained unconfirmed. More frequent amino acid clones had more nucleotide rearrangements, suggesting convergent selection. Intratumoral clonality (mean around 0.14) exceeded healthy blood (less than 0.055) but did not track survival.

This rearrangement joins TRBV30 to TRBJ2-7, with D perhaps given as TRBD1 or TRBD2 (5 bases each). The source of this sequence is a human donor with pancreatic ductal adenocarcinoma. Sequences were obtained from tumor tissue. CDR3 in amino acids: CAWSVPIGTRLTYEQYF. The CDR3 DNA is TGTGCCTGGAGTGTACCCATCGGGACCCGTCTTACCTACGAGCAGTACTTC.